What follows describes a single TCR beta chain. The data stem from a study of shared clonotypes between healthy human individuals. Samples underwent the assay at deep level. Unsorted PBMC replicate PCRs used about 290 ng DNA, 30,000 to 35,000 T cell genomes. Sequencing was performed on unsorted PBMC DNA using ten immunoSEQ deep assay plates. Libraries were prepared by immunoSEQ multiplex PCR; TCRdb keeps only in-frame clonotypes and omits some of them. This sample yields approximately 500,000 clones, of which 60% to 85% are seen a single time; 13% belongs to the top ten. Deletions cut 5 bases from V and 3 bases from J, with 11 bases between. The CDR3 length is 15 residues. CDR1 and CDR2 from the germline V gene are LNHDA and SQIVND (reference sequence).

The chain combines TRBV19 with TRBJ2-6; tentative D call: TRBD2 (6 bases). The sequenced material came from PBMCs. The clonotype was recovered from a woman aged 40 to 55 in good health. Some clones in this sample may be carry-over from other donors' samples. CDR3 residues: CASSPRRDGANVLTF. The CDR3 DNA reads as TGTGCCAGTAGTCCTCGGAGGGATGGGGCCAACGTCCTGACTTTC.